The 18 T cell receptor beta chains in this list originate from one sample, sequenced in a study of response to subunit inactivated influenza vaccine. TCRdb itself ran the RT-PCR reads through MiXCR, one entry per CDR3 protein. Among about 780,000 distinct CDR3 sequences, less than 20% were seen once, and the ten largest hold roughly a tenth. The source material was PBMCs from blood, sampled roughly 5 days after vaccination. Receptors originate from a middle-aged man who received an inactivated influenza vaccine.

This clonotype came up a few times. The rearrangement uses TRBV12-3 or TRBV12-4 and TRBJ2-5; 8 bases map to TRBD1. The CDR3 has 15 amino acids. Trimming cost V 6 bases and J 0 bases; bases outside gene matches: 6. DNA for the CDR3: TGTGCCAGCAGGGCTAGGACAGGGTACCAAGAGACCCAGTACTTC. Translating gives CASRARTGYQETQYF.

A few counts support this clonotype. V usage is TRBV28 and J usage is TRBJ2-2, with D perhaps TRBD1 (5 bases). This CDR3 region has 15 residues. V lost 5 bases, J lost 1 base, and 11 bases lay in between. Germline V gene data show CDR1 as MDHEN and CDR2 as SYDVKM. The CDR3 loop is CASSRIGQNTGELFF. CDR3 bases: TGTGCCAGCAGTCGTATCGGACAGAACACCGGGGAGCTGTTTTTT.

The chain combines TRBV11-2 with TRBJ2-3, with 8 bases identical to TRBD1. This CDR3 has 15 residues. With 5 bases clipped from V and 5 bases from J, the junction kept 9 bases outside the gene matches. Looked up from germline, CDR1 is SGHAT and CDR2 is FQNNGV. The CDR3 sequence is CASSTGTGRRDTQYF. The CDR3 coding sequence is TGTGCCAGCAGCACCGGGACAGGCCGCAGAGATACGCAGTATTTT.

Only a few counts were recorded for this clonotype. The V and J genes are TRBV27 and TRBJ2-2; 14 positions agree with TRBD2. Losses at the gene ends were 8 bases for V and 5 bases for J; bases not matched to a gene: 1. Germline V gene lookup returns CDR1 MNHEY and CDR2 SMNVEV (reference sequence). There are 14 residues in the CDR3. CDR3 DNA sequence: TGTGCCAGCCGACTAGCGGGAGGGACCGGGGAGCTGTTTTTT. Protein: CASRLAGGTGELFF.

The chain is built from TRBV3-1 and TRBJ2-7; D is ambiguous. Germline V gene data show CDR1 as LGHDT and CDR2 as YNNKEL (reference sequence). The CDR3 sequence is 15 residues long. The V and J ends lost 10 bases and 2 bases respectively, with 21 bases between them. The CDR3 is CATSKQAPFTYEQYF. In DNA, the CDR3 is TGTGCCACCTCCAAGCAGGCGCCTTTTACCTACGAGCAGTACTTC.

This clonotype was counted between two and nine times. Here the CDR3 reads CATRDSYGYTF. The DNA of the CDR3 is TGTGCCACCCGGGACAGCTATGGCTACACCTTC. The chain employs TRBV6-5 and TRBJ1-2; 7 nucleotides align to TRBD1. J lost 4 bases, V lost 10 bases, and 3 bases had no gene match. CDR3 length: 11 amino acids. CDR1 and CDR2 (germline): MNHEY, SVGAGI.

This clonotype was seen ten or more times. The V call is TRBV20-1, the J call TRBJ2-1; D assignment may be TRBD1 or TRBD2 (5 bases each). CDR3 length: 13 amino acids. Trimming pared 1 base from V and 9 bases from J, leaving 13 bases between. The germline gives CDR1 DFQATT, CDR2 SNEGSKA (reference sequence). The CDR3 loop is CSARAFGASEQFF. CDR3 sequence (DNA): TGCAGTGCTAGAGCTTTCGGGGCATCTGAGCAGTTCTTC.

The CDR3 DNA reads as TGTGCCAGCAGCCGCCCACCAGGTTATAATGAGCAGTACTTC. Protein sequence: CASSRPPGYNEQYF. The chain employs TRBV7-2 and TRBJ2-7, with D unclear. V was trimmed by 5 bases and J by 7 bases, leaving 18 bases between them. This CDR3 region has 14 residues. Per the germline V gene, CDR1 is SGHTA and CDR2 is FQGNSA.

Only one count was recorded for this clonotype. This chain links TRBV9 with TRBJ2-1, with 11 bases aligning to TRBD2. V shed 1 base and J 0 bases; nucleotides not matched to a gene: 6. The CDR3 is made up of 18 amino acids. CDR1 and CDR2 from the germline V gene are SGDLS and YYNGEE. The CDR3 spells CASSVRLAGGSSYNEQFF. The DNA of the CDR3 is TGTGCCAGCAGCGTAAGGCTAGCGGGGGGAAGCTCCTACAATGAGCAGTTCTTC.

V usage is TRBV7-2 and J usage is TRBJ1-4; D unclear. The CDR3 runs 15 residues. Germline V gene data show CDR1 as SGHTA and CDR2 as FQGNSA. V lost 2 bases and J lost 4, with 11 bases in between. The CDR3 DNA follows: TGTGCCAGCAGCTTATTCGCCAGGCTTAATGAAAAACTGTTTTTT. It translates to CASSLFARLNEKLFF.

The sample holds a few counts of this clonotype. The chain couples TRBV15 to TRBJ2-1; possible D gene TRBD1, 8 bases. Germline CDR1 reads LNHNV; CDR2 reads YYDKDF (reference sequence). V was clipped by 5 bases and J by 2 bases, with 13 bases between them. CDR3 length equals 15 residues. Written as DNA, the CDR3 is TGTGCCACCAGCTACAGGGGGGGCCCCTACAATGAGCAGTTCTTC. Protein sequence: CATSYRGGPYNEQFF.

Only a few counts were recorded for this clonotype. This chain links TRBV5-1 with TRBJ2-3; 8 bases match TRBD2. Germline CDR1 reads SGHRS; CDR2 reads YFSETQ. CDR3 size: 14 residues. The V and J ends lost 7 bases and 4 bases, in that order; junction bases with no gene match: 8. The CDR3 region has the DNA TGCGCCAGCGGAGAGACTAGCGCTGCAGATACGCAGTATTTT. This translates into CASGETSAADTQYF.

This clonotype turned up a few times. The rearrangement links TRBV3-1 to TRBJ2-1; the D is unclear. CDR1 and CDR2 (germline): LGHDT, YNNKEL (reference sequence). CDR3 length: 12 residues. With 3 bases removed from V and 11 bases from J, the gap between germline ends came to 11 bases. CDR3 protein: CASSQSVGKQFF. CDR3 DNA: TGTGCCAGCAGCCAGTCAGTGGGCAAGCAGTTCTTC.

This clonotype was observed once. The chain uses TRBV7-2 and TRBJ2-1; D is uncertain. V dropped 6 bases and J dropped 0 bases, with 12 bases sitting between them. Germline lookup yields CDR1 SGHTA and CDR2 FQGNSA. CDR3 size: 15 residues. CDR3 amino acids: CASRPTSRSYNEQFF. The CDR3 region has the DNA TGTGCCAGCAGACCGACAAGTCGCTCCTACAATGAGCAGTTCTTC.

This clonotype was found a few times. The rearrangement joins TRBV5-6 to TRBJ2-6; D gene uncertain. CDR1 SGHDT and CDR2 YYEEEE come from the germline V gene. Trimming shortened V by 4 bases and J by 0 bases, and 8 bases separated the two germline ends. The CDR3 has 15 amino acids. This CDR3 is CASSGKGSGANVLTF. The CDR3 bases are TGTGCCAGCAGCGGCAAGGGCTCTGGGGCCAACGTCCTGACTTTC.

Comment on this clonotype: Given a much more abundant clone one base away, this may be a read error. This chain links TRBV3-1 with TRBJ2-1; 8 nucleotides align to TRBD2. From germline, CDR1 is LGHDT and CDR2 YNNKEL (reference sequence). The CDR3 is made up of 18 amino acids. CDR3 protein: CACSLPFGERGITNEQFF. CDR3 in DNA: TGTGCCTGCAGTTTGCCTTTCGGGGAGCGGGGGATTACCAATGAGCAGTTCTTC.

The table lists this clonotype with a few counts. The chain employs TRBV20-1 and TRBJ2-7, with 11 bases aligning to TRBD1. The CDR3 totals 14 residues. Looked up from germline, CDR1 is DFQATT and CDR2 is SNEGSKA (reference sequence). V dropped 6 bases and J dropped 3; count of bases not matched to a gene: 7. CDR3 nucleotides: TGCAGTGCCGATACCGGGACAGGGGGCTACGAGCAGTACTTC. Its protein product is CSADTGTGGYEQYF.

This rearrangement joins TRBV20-1 to TRBJ2-1, with 7 bases matching TRBD1. The CDR3 runs to 16 residues. The germline gives CDR1 DFQATT, CDR2 SNEGSKA (reference sequence). V trimming: 0 bases; J trimming: 5 bases; junction bases outside the gene matches: 10. This chain's CDR3 is CSARDTFGTDNNEQFF. DNA for the CDR3: TGCAGTGCTAGAGATACTTTCGGGACAGATAACAATGAGCAGTTCTTC.